This TCR beta chain stems from a study of blood T cell repertoires in COVID-19. The assay was immunoSEQ multiplex PCR, and TCRdb's table has in-frame clones only and misses some. The repertoire has 95,000 to 150,000 clones, roughly 84% of them found once; the top ten carry nearly 4%. The sequenced sample consisted of PBMCs or T cells enriched from blood (not recorded which). The sequence came from a woman in her thirties who had recovered from COVID-19.

CDR3 region: CASSRGTSGSTDTQYF. CDR3 coding DNA: TGTGCCAGCAGCCGAGGGACTAGCGGTAGCACAGATACGCAGTATTTT. The rearrangement links TRBV7-3 to TRBJ2-3; 11 nucleotides line up with TRBD2. There are 16 residues in the CDR3. After removal of 5 bases from V and 0 bases from J, the junction contained 4 bases not matched to a gene. Germline loops: CDR1 SGHTA, CDR2 FQGTGA.